This TCR beta chain was observed in a study of CXCR3-negative and CXCR3-positive naive CD8 T cells. Study-level background: Some 130 million TRB reads were obtained overall (about 1.5 +/- 0.3 million per library).

TRB cDNA was prepared as libraries by UMI-labeled 5' RACE. TCRdb re-called the 5' RACE reads and shows each CDR3 protein once, DNA omitted. Its listing shows 43,000 or so distinct CDR3 sequences. General observations from the study: Comparably high diversity was seen in both naive subsets, and much lower diversity in memory CD8+ cells. Unlike memory cells, which differed, naive CXCR3-negative and CXCR3-positive cells had similar TRBV-TRBJ usage.

CDR3 length: 15 amino acids. Germline CDR1 reads SGHTA; CDR2 reads FQGNSA. In regard to this clonotype: Its antigen is still unknown.

The V gene is TRBV7-2, the J gene TRBJ2-3. Sequenced input: memory CD8+ T cells from blood. The receptor was derived from a human donor in good health. Some clones in this sample may be carry-over from other donors' samples. CDR3: CASSLGEGSTDTQYF.